The present T cell receptor beta chain was sequenced within a study of blood T cell repertoires in COVID-19. The overall study: Recovered participants had two consecutive negative NP/OP PCR tests, healthcare professional clearance, or symptom resolution. Material from acute and convalescent COVID-19 was sourced from the United States, Italy and Spain.

In germline, CDR1 is KGHDR, CDR2 SFDVKD. This CDR3 contains 15 residues. V shed 4 bases and J shed 5 bases, with 16 bases lying between them. Individuals drawn from under 30 US areas were about 18 to 90 years old. Authors' methods: Estimation of nucleated cell counts was performed using reference gene primer amplification. The assay was immunoSEQ multiplex PCR, and TCRdb's table has in-frame clones only and misses some. The V and J calls and clone size come from that table; D and trimming were worked out from the DNA. The sample gives more than 300,000 clones, more than 70% of which show up once; roughly 2% is in the top ten.

The sequenced sample consisted of PBMCs or T cells enriched from blood (not recorded which). The sequence was collected from a man aged 40-55 years in a cohort exposed to, infected with or recovered from COVID-19 (not recorded which). This chain uses TRBV24-1 with TRBJ2-5, with D perhaps matching TRBD1 (7 bases). In nucleotides, the CDR3 is TGTGCCACCAGTGACCCCCAGGGGGGCGCGGAGACCCAGTACTTC. The encoded protein is CATSDPQGGAETQYF.